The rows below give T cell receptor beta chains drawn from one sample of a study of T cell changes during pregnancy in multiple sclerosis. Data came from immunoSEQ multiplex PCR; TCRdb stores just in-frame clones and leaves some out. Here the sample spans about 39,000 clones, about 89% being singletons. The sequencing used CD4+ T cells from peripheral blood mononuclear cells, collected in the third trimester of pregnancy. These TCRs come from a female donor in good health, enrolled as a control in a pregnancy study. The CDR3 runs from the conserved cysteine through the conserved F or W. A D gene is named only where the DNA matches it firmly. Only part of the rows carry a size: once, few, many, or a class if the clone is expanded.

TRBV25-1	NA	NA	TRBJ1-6	TGTGCCAGCAGTGAATTGGGGCAGGTCGGCTATAATTCACCCCTCCACTTT	CASSELGQVGYNSPLHF
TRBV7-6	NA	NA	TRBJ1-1	TGTGCCAGCAGCATAGAACCAGCGGACAGTTCTTTTATAGGTGAAGCTTTCTTT	CASSIEPADSSFIGEAFF
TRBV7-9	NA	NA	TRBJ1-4	TGTGCCAGCAGCTTAGTAGGGAGGGGTGAAAAACTGTTTTTT	CASSLVGRGEKLFF
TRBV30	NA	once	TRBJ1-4	TGTGCCTGGAGTGTACGAGTGGTTAATGAAAAACTGTTTTTT	CAWSVRVVNEKLFF
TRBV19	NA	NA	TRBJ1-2	TGTGCCAGTAGTATAGAGGGCAGGCCCGGAAACTATGGCTACACCTTC	CASSIEGRPGNYGYTF
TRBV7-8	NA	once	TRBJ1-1	TGTGCCAGCAGCTTAGGCCGGGGAAATACTGAAGCTTTCTTT	CASSLGRGNTEAFF
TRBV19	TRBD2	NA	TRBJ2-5	TGTGCCAGTAGTATAATAGCGGGCCTCCAAGAGACCCAGTACTTC	CASSIIAGLQETQYF
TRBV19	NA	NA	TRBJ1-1	TGTGCCAGTAGTATAGAAGGAGGCAATACTGAAGCTTTCTTT	CASSIEGGNTEAFF
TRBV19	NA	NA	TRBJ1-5	TGTGCCAGTAGTTTTACCGGGACACTAAGGAGCAATCAGCCCCAGCATTTT	CASSFTGTLRSNQPQHF
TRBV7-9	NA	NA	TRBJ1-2	TGTGCCAGCAGCCCTATACAGGGCCACTATGGCTACACCTTC	CASSPIQGHYGYTF
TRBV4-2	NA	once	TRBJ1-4	TGTGCCAGCAGCCTAGGGGGATCGGAGGAAAAACTGTTTTTT	CASSLGGSEEKLFF
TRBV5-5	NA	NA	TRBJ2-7	TGTGCCAGCAGCTTGGTCGGCGGTAACTCCTACGAGCAGTACTTC	CASSLVGGNSYEQYF
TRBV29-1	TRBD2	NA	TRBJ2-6	TGCAGCGTTCTGGGGGGGAGCTACTCTGGGGCCAACGTCCTGACTTTC	CSVLGGSYSGANVLTF
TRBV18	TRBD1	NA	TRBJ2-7	TGTGCCAGCTCCTCGGGACAGGACAACGAGCAGTACTTC	CASSSGQDNEQYF
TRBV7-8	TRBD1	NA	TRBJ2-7	TGTGCCAGCAGCTTCAGGGGGACCAGGTCCTACGAGCAGTACTTC	CASSFRGTRSYEQYF
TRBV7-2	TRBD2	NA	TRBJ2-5	TGTGCCAGCAGCCCAGGCACCTTAGCGGGAAGGTCGGAGACCCAGTACTTC	CASSPGTLAGRSETQYF
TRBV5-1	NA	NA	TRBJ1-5	TGCGCCAGCATCTCTCCCGGGGATAGATATCAGCCCCAGCATTTT	CASISPGDRYQPQHF
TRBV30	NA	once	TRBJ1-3	TGTGCCTGGAGGAACGGGGGAGGAAACACCATATATTTT	CAWRNGGGNTIYF
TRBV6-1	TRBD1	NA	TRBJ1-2	TGTGCCAGCCAGGGGGCGATCCACTATGGCTACACCTTC	CASQGAIHYGYTF
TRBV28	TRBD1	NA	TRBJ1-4	TGTGCCAGCAGATCCCCCGGGACAGGGGGGCCAACTAATGAAAAACTGTTTTTT	CASRSPGTGGPTNEKLFF
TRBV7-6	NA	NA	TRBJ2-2	TGTGCCAGCAGGAGGTTACTAGCTTCCACCGGGGAGCTGTTTTTT	CASRRLLASTGELFF
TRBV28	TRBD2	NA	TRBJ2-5	TGTGCCAGCAGTTTATCCCGGGGGAGGGCCGGGGGGGAGACCCAGTACTTC	CASSLSRGRAGGETQYF
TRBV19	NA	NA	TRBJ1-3	TGTGCCAGTAGCCTGAGGCGTGGAAACACCATATATTTT	CASSLRRGNTIYF
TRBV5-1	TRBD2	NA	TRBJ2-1	TGCGCCAGCAGCGAATCTAGCGGGGGTGTCTCCTACAATGAGCAGTTCTTC	CASSESSGGVSYNEQFF
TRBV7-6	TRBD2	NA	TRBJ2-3	TGTGCCAGCAGCTTATCCCCACCGGGACTAGCGGGAGGGACCGATACGCAGTATTTT	CASSLSPPGLAGGTDTQYF
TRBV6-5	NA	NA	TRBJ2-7	TGTGCCAGCAGTTACTTCCAGGGCGGCGAGCAGTACTTC	CASSYFQGGEQYF
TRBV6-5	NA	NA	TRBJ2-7	TGTGCCAGCAGTTACTCGAACCAGGGGTCCTACGAGCAGTACTTC	CASSYSNQGSYEQYF
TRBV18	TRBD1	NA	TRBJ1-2	TGTGCCAGCTCACCGGCCAGGGGGCACGACTATGGCTACACCTTC	CASSPARGHDYGYTF
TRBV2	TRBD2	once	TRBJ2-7	TGTGCCAGCGGCTCCGGGACTAGCGCATCCTACGAGCAGTACTTC	CASGSGTSASYEQYF
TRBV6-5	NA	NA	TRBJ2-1	TGTGCCAGCAGTTACTCGAACAGTTACAATGAGCAGTTCTTC	CASSYSNSYNEQFF
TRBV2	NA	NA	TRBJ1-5	TGTGCCAGCAGCCCAGGGTTGTGGCAGCCCCAGCATTTT	CASSPGLWQPQHF
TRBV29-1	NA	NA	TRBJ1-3	TGCAGCGGTTGGACAGCCTCTGGAAACACCATATATTTT	CSGWTASGNTIYF
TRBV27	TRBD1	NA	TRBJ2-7	TGTGCCAGCAGCCATAACCTTCAGGGGGCGAGCTCCTACGAGCAGTACTTC	CASSHNLQGASSYEQYF
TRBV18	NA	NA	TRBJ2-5	TGTGCCAGCTCCTCCCAAGAGACCCAGTACTTC	CASSSQETQYF
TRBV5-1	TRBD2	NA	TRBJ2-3	TGCGCCAGCAGCTGGTTAATCGCGCGGGAGCGCACAGATACGCAGTATTTT	CASSWLIARERTDTQYF
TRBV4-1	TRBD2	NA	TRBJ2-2	TGCGCCAGCAGCCAAGAACTAGCGGGAGGCCCTACCGGGGAGCTGTTTTTT	CASSQELAGGPTGELFF
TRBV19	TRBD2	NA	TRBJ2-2	TGTGCCAGTCGAGGCCTAGCGGGAGTCCCCGGGGAGCTGTTTTTT	CASRGLAGVPGELFF
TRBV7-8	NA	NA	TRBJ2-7	TGTGCCAGCAGCGTGGAGGGTCTCAACGAGCAGTACTTC	CASSVEGLNEQYF
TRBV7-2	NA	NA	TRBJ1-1	TGTGCCAGCAGCATCTCAGTGATGGACACTGAAGCTTTCTTT	CASSISVMDTEAFF
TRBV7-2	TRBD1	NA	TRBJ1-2	TGTGCCAGCAGCTTGGGACAGGGAGACGGCTACACCTTC	CASSLGQGDGYTF